The source of this T cell receptor beta chain is a study of blood T cell repertoires in COVID-19. Looking at the study overall: Acute and convalescent COVID-19 specimens originated in the United States, Italy and Spain. In each case, the material was cDNA or gDNA derived from T cells, B-cell-depleted T cells, or PBMCs.

Participant age was roughly 18 to 89 years, and participants resided in roughly 25 US areas. Per the study methods: It was from reference gene primer amplification that nucleated cell counts were estimated. The method was immunoSEQ multiplex PCR; TCRdb's version includes in-frame clones alone and lacks a portion of them. D and trimming were read from the DNA, whereas the V and J calls and clone size are those reported in that table. The sample records about 300,000 clones, 90% being singletons. Sequences were obtained from PBMCs or T cells enriched from blood (not recorded which). The origin of this receptor is a woman between 18 and 30 years old with acute COVID-19.

The CDR3 bases are TGCAGCGTTTTAGGACTAGCGGGACTCAACGAGCAGTACTTC. This codes for CSVLGLAGLNEQYF. V gene TRBV29-1 combines with J gene TRBJ2-7; 12 positions match TRBD2. V lost 5 bases, J lost 5 bases, and 7 bases stayed unmatched. Looked up from germline, CDR1 is SQVTM and CDR2 is ANQGSEA. This CDR3 has 14 amino acids.